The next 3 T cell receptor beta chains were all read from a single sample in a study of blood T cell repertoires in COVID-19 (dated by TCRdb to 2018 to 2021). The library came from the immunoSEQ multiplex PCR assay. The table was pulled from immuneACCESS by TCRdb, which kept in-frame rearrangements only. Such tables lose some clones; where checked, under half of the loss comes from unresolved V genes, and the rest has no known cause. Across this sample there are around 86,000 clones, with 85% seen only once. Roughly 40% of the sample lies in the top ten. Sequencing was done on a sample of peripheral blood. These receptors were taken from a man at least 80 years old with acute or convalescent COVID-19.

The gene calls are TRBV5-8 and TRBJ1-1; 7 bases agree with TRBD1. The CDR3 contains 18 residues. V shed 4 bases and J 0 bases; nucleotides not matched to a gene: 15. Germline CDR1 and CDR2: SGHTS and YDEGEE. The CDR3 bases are TGTGCCAGCAGCCCACTCTCGATGACAGGGCCCATGAACACTGAAGCTTTCTTT. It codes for CASSPLSMTGPMNTEAFF.

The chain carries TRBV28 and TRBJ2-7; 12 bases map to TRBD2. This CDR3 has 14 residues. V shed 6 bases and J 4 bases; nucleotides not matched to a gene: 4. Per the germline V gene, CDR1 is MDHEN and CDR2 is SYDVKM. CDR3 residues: CASRPGTSGYEQYF. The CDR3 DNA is TGTGCCAGCAGGCCCGGGACTAGCGGGTACGAGCAGTACTTC.

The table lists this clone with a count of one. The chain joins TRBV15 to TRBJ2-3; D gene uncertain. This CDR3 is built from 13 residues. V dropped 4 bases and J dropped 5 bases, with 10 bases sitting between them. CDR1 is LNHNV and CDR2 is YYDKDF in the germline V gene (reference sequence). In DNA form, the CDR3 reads TGTGCCACCAGCACCCCTAACGGAGATACGCAGTATTTT. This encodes CATSTPNGDTQYF.